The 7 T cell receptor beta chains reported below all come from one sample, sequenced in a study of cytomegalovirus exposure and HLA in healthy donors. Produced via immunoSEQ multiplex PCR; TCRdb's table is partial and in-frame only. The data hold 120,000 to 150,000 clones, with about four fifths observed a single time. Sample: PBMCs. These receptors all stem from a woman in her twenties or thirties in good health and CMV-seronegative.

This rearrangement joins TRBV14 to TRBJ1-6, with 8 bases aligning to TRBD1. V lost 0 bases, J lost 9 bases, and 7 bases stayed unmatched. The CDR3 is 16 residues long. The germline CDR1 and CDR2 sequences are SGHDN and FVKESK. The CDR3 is CASSQDPDRGTSPLHF. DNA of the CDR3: TGTGCCAGCAGCCAAGATCCCGACAGGGGAACTTCACCCCTCCACTTT.

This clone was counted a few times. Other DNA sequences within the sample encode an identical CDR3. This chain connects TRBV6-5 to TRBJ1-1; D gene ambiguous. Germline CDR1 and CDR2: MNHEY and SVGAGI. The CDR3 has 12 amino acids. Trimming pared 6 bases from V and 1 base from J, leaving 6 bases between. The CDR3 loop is CASSPGNTEAFF. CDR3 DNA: TGTGCCAGCAGCCCCGGGAACACTGAAGCTTTCTTT.

CDR3 in amino acids: CASTTRITGGTYEQYF. The DNA for the CDR3 is TGTGCCAGCACCACCCGCATCACAGGGGGTACCTACGAGCAGTACTTC. The rearrangement uses TRBV7-3 and TRBJ2-7; 8 positions agree with TRBD1. V lost 7 bases and J lost 2; bases outside the gene matches: 13. CDR1 SGHTA and CDR2 FQGTGA come from the germline V gene. The CDR3 totals 16 residues.

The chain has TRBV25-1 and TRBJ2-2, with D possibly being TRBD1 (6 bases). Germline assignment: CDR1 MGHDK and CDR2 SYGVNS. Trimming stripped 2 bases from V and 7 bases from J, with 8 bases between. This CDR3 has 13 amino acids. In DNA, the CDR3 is TGTGCCAGCAGTGAACCAGGGGACGGGGAGCTGTTTTTT. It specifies CASSEPGDGELFF. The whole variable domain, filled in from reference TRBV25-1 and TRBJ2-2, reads EADIYQTPRYLVIGTGKKITLECSQTMGHDKMYWYQQDPGMELHLIHYSYGVNSTEKGDLSSESTVSRIRTEHFPLTLESARPSHTSQYLCASSEPGDGELFFGEGSRLTVL.

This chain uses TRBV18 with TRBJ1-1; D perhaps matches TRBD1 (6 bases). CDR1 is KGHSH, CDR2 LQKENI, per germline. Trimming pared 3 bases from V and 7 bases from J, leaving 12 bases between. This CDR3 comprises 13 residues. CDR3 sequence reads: CASSPGQLLEAFF. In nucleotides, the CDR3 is TGTGCCAGCTCACCCGGACAGTTACTTGAAGCTTTCTTT.

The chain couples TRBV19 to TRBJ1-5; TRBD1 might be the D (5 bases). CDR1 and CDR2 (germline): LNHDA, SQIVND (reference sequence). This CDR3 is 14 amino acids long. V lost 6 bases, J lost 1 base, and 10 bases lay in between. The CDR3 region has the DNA TGTGCCAGTAGAGGGGAGGGGAGCAATCAGCCCCAGCATTTT. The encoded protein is CASRGEGSNQPQHF.

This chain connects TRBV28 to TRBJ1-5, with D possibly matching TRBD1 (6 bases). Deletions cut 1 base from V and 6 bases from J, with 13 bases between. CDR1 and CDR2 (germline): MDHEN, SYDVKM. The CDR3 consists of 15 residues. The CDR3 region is CASSLLVAGAQPQHF. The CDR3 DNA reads TGTGCCAGCAGTTTATTGGTGGCAGGGGCTCAGCCCCAGCATTTT.